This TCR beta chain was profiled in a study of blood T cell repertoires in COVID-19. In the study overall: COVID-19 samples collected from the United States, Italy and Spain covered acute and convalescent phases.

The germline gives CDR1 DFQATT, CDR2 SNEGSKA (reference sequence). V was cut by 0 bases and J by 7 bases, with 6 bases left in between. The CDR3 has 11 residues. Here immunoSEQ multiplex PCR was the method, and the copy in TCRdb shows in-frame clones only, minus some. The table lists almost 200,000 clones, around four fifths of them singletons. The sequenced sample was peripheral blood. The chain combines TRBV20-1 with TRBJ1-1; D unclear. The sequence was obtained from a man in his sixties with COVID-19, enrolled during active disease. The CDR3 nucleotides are TGCAGTGCTAGAGAGGGCATTGAAGCTTTCTTT. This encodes CSAREGIEAFF.